These 23 T cell receptor beta chains originate from one sample sequenced in a study of blood T cells in healthy people across ages. Then a second PCR, running about 7 to 11 cycles, was carried out with a sample-barcoded 5' primer and a J-beta primer mix. Each CDR3 protein is one row after TCRdb ran MiXCR on the 5' RACE reads. The repertoire has roughly 1 million distinct CDR3 sequences, around 25% of them found once; the top ten carry about 0.8%. These same records also appear under a second study, on T cells of mothers and their children.

Sequenced material: blood. These receptors were taken from a girl aged 2 to 10 in good health.

This clonotype was recorded a few times. This chain links TRBV15 with TRBJ2-1; 8 nucleotides align to TRBD2. The CDR3 has 16 amino acids. The germline CDR1 and CDR2 sequences are LNHNV and YYDKDF (reference sequence). Trimming took 2 bases from V and 3 from J; bases not matched to a gene: 6. DNA for the CDR3: TGTGCCACCAGCAGAACCCTCGGGGGGGGCTACAATGAGCAGTTCTTC. Translation gives CATSRTLGGGYNEQFF.

The rearrangement links TRBV15 to TRBJ2-1, with TRBD2 matching over 10 bases. J lost 5 bases, V lost 8 bases, and 6 bases had no gene match. Germline V gene data show CDR1 as LNHNV and CDR2 as YYDKDF (reference sequence). The CDR3 sequence is 14 residues long. The CDR3 sequence: CATVSLAGDNEQFF. CDR3 in DNA: TGTGCCACCGTATCCCTAGCGGGGGACAATGAGCAGTTCTTC. The full variable domain, rest sourced from reference TRBV15 and TRBJ2-1, is DAMVIQNPRYQVTQFGKPVTLSCSQTLNHNVMYWYQQKSSQAPKLLFHYYDKDFNNEADTPDNFQSRRPNTSFCFLDIRSPGLGDTAMYLCATVSLAGDNEQFFGPGTRLTVL.

This clonotype has at least ten counts. The chain is built from TRBV25-1 and TRBJ2-5, with D possibly TRBD1 on 6 matching bases. The V gene's germline CDR1 is MGHDK and CDR2 SYGVNS. The CDR3 is 15 residues long. Trimming removed 4 bases from V and 2 bases from J, with 14 bases in between. The CDR3 reads CASSVGGQLQETQYF. The CDR3 DNA follows: TGTGCCAGCAGTGTAGGGGGTCAACTTCAAGAGACCCAGTACTTC.

This clonotype has just a few counts. The V call is TRBV4-2, the J call TRBJ2-5, with TRBD2 matching over 11 bases. V was pared by 1 base and J by 2 bases, with 12 bases of the junction left unmatched. Per the germline V gene, CDR1 is LGHNA and CDR2 is YNFKEQ. This CDR3 region has 19 residues. CDR3 amino acids: CASSQGRGVLAGEQETQYF. The CDR3 DNA sequence: TGTGCCAGCAGCCAAGGGCGGGGCGTACTAGCGGGAGAACAAGAGACCCAGTACTTC.

This chain connects TRBV4-1 to TRBJ1-6; D is undetermined. The V and J ends lost 4 bases and 7 bases respectively, with 8 bases between them. The CDR3 loop spans 13 amino acids. Per germline, CDR1 MGHRA and CDR2 YSYEKL. The CDR3 is CASSRERNSPLHF. In DNA, the CDR3 is TGCGCCAGCAGCCGAGAGCGGAATTCACCCCTCCACTTT.

This clonotype was counted a few times. The chain carries TRBV9 and TRBJ1-2; 10 positions match TRBD1. In germline, CDR1 is SGDLS, CDR2 YYNGEE. This CDR3 is built from 16 residues. J was trimmed by 4 bases and V by 2 bases; bases with no gene match: 8. The CDR3 DNA reads as TGTGCCAGCAGCGTCGCACCCGGGACAGGGGCCTATGGCTACACCTTC. This encodes CASSVAPGTGAYGYTF.

As for this clonotype: One junction end disagrees with the germline gene, perhaps due to a read error. The gene calls are TRBV10-3 and TRBJ2-2; perhaps TRBD2 as D (5 bases). Germline values: CDR1 ENHRY, CDR2 SYGVKD. The CDR3 is made up of 10 amino acids. CDR3 residues: CAIGTGEPFF. CDR3 sequence (DNA): TGTGCCATCGGTACCGGGGAGCCGTTTTTT.

In this sample, this clonotype turned up a few times. No conserved phenylalanine or tryptophan is present at the end of the CDR3, so a read error is the likely explanation. The V and J genes are TRBV9 and TRBJ2-5; 7 positions agree with TRBD2. The J call may be faulty, since TRBJ2-7 better matches the DNA end. CDR3 length: 15 residues. Germline CDR1 SGDLS, CDR2 YYNGEE. The CDR3 reads CASSVGLAENYEQYL. DNA for the CDR3: TGTGCCAGCAGCGTAGGGCTAGCGGAGAACTACGAGCAGTACCTC.

The chain combines TRBV7-9 with TRBJ2-5; TRBD2 aligns across 9 bases. V shed 5 bases, J shed 1 base, and the junction held 8 bases outside the gene matches. The germline V gene encodes CDR1 SEHNR and CDR2 FQNEAQ (reference sequence). This CDR3 is built from 16 residues. The CDR3 spells CASSQSTSGLQETQYF. CDR3 coding DNA: TGTGCCAGCAGCCAGTCGACTAGCGGCCTCCAAGAGACCCAGTACTTC. The full variable domain, its missing parts supplied by reference TRBV7-9 and TRBJ2-5, is DTGVSQNPRHKITKRGQNVTFRCDPISEHNRLYWYRQTLGQGPEFLTYFQNEAQLEKSRLLSDRFSAERPKGSFSTLEIQRTEQGDSAMYLCASSQSTSGLQETQYFGPGTRLLVL.

This clonotype was observed a handful of times. The chain has TRBV7-2 and TRBJ2-1; TRBD2 might be the D (6 bases). Per the germline V gene, CDR1 is SGHTA and CDR2 is FQGNSA. The CDR3 is made up of 14 amino acids. V was pared by 5 bases and J by 6 bases, with 14 bases between. This CDR3 is CASSPQIAVNEQFF. In nucleotides, the CDR3 is TGTGCCAGCAGCCCCCAGATAGCGGTCAATGAGCAGTTCTTC.

The J gene is TRBJ2-7, the V gene TRBV7-2; 12 bases line up with TRBD2. After removal of 4 bases from V and 7 bases from J, the junction contained 8 bases not matched to a gene. The CDR3 length is 15 residues. CDR1 and CDR2 from the germline V gene are SGHTA and FQGNSA. CDR3 DNA sequence: TGTGCCAGCAGCTCCCAGCTAGCGGGAGGGATTGAGCAGTACTTC. Its translation: CASSSQLAGGIEQYF.

As for this clonotype: One end of the junction fails to match germline, which may point to a read error. This chain joins TRBV7-6 and TRBJ1-1; 8 nucleotides line up with TRBD1. Per the germline V gene, CDR1 is SGHVS and CDR2 is FNYEAQ. This CDR3 is 16 amino acids long. CDR3 nucleotides: TGTGCCAGCAGCTTGGTGGATCAGGGGGCGAACACCGAAGCTTTCTTT. Amino acids: CASSLVDQGANTEAFF. Supplemented by reference TRBV7-6 and TRBJ1-1, the full variable domain reads GAGVSQSPRYKVTKRGQDVALRCDPISGHVSLYWYRQALGQGPEFLTYFNYEAQQDKSGLPNDRFSAERPEGSISTLTIQRTEQRDSAMYRCASSLVDQGANTEAFFGQGTRLTVV.

This clonotype was found a few times. This chain joins TRBV12-3 or TRBV12-4 and TRBJ2-3, with D unresolved. The CDR3 has 13 amino acids. V was trimmed by 6 bases and J by 2 bases, leaving 9 bases between them. CDR3 region: CASSPRPTDTQYF. The DNA of the CDR3 is TGTGCCAGCAGCCCCCGCCCCACAGATACGCAGTATTTT.

This rearrangement joins TRBV9 to TRBJ2-5, with 8 bases lining up with TRBD2. Germline V gives CDR1 SGDLS, CDR2 YYNGEE. V was pared by 7 bases and J by 4 bases, with 12 bases of the junction left unmatched. CDR3 length: 15 residues. CDR3 coding DNA: TGTGCCAGCTCCGTAGGAGCGGGGGCGGCAGAGACCCAGTACTTC. Residues: CASSVGAGAAETQYF.

This clonotype was seen only once. This rearrangement joins TRBV19 to TRBJ2-4; D remains unclear. Between the trimmed V and J ends, which lost 0 bases and 5 bases, there was a span of 5 bases. The CDR3 is 13 residues long. Germline CDR1 and CDR2: LNHDA and SQIVND (reference sequence). Here the CDR3 reads CASSIDRQNIQYF. CDR3 DNA sequence: TGTGCCAGTAGTATAGATCGGCAAAACATTCAGTACTTC.

The chain combines TRBV6-6 with TRBJ1-1; 11 nucleotides match TRBD1. This CDR3 region has 12 residues. CDR1 and CDR2 from the germline V gene are MNHNY and SVGAGI (reference sequence). The junction had 2 bases not matched to a gene; V was cut back by 3 bases and J by 11 bases. The CDR3 nucleotides read TGTGCCAGCAGTTATGGGACAGGGGGGGCTTTCTTT. This codes for CASSYGTGGAFF.

The chain uses TRBV28 and TRBJ1-3, with D unclear. Germline CDR1 and CDR2: MDHEN and SYDVKM. This CDR3 has 14 residues. The germline V and J ends were trimmed by 6 bases and 4 bases, with 13 bases remaining between them. In nucleotides, the CDR3 is TGTGCCAGCAGGGGTCCACCGATAGGAAACACCATATATTTT. Translation: CASRGPPIGNTIYF.

The chain has TRBV7-9 and TRBJ2-1, with D possibly TRBD2 on 5 matching bases. V was pared by 3 bases and J by 8 bases, with 20 bases between. The CDR3 has 16 amino acids. Germline lookup yields CDR1 SEHNR and CDR2 FQNEAQ (reference sequence). CDR3 DNA sequence: TGTGCCAGCAGCTTTCCGCAGACTACCCTACTCCATGAGCAGTTCTTC. It codes for CASSFPQTTLLHEQFF.

V gene TRBV7-2 combines with J gene TRBJ2-3; TRBD2 matches 11 bases. The CDR3 is 16 amino acids. The V and J ends lost 5 bases and 6 bases, in that order; junction bases with no gene match: 10. The germline V gene has CDR1 SGHTA and CDR2 FQGNSA. Here the CDR3 reads CASSPPSGGMFDTQYF. Written as DNA, the CDR3 is TGTGCCAGCAGCCCTCCTAGCGGGGGGATGTTTGATACGCAGTATTTT.

The sample holds a few counts of this clonotype. The V and J genes are TRBV11-2 and TRBJ2-5; D may be TRBD2 (6 bases). The DNA end is a closer match to TRBJ2-7, so the J assignment may be wrong. This CDR3 spans 15 amino acids. From germline, CDR1 is SGHAT and CDR2 FQNNGV. CDR3 loop: CASSLVEGKSYEQYF. As DNA, the CDR3 is TGTGCCAGCAGCTTAGTGGAGGGGAAATCCTACGAGCAGTACTTC.

V is TRBV20-1 and J is TRBJ2-1; TRBD1 aligns across 11 bases. The J call is doubtful: the DNA matches TRBJ2-5 better. The germline V gene has CDR1 DFQATT and CDR2 SNEGSKA (reference sequence). The CDR3 contains 13 residues. CDR3: CSVQGQGGETQYF. The CDR3 nucleotides read TGCAGTGTACAGGGACAGGGGGGAGAGACCCAGTACTTC.

A remark on this clonotype: Being one base from a much bigger clone, this may be a read error. This chain joins TRBV7-2 and TRBJ2-5, with 12 nucleotides matching TRBD2. The CDR3 is made up of 15 amino acids. Germline CDR1 SGHTA, CDR2 FQGNSA. This chain's CDR3 is CASSPLAGGRESQYF. As DNA, the CDR3 is TGTGCCAGCAGCCCTCTAGCGGGGGGGCGGGAGAGCCAGTACTTC.

The chain is built from TRBV6-6 and TRBJ1-5; no definite D call. The germline gives CDR1 MNHNY, CDR2 SVGAGI (reference sequence). V was shortened by 2 bases and J by 8 bases, with 4 bases between the two germline ends. The CDR3 consists of 11 residues. Written as DNA, the CDR3 is TGTGCCAGCAGTTACGGTGAGCCCCAGCATTTT. Protein: CASSYGEPQHF.